The T cell receptor beta chain under discussion was sequenced for a study of OX40 agonist ivuxolimab in advanced cancers. Enrollment shut out patients with autoimmune disease history or systemic immunosuppression. Measured with immunoSEQ multiplex PCR; TCRdb has only the in-frame clones, and not every one. The sample has 55,000 to 70,000 clones; 86% are singletons. In germline, CDR1 is SNHLY, CDR2 FYNNEI. V lost 8 bases, J lost 1 base, and 9 bases stayed unmatched. The CDR3 runs to 16 residues. Remarks on this clone: What it recognizes is unknown.

Study observations and caveats: Clonal expansion from baseline to week 6 occurred in both CD4+ and CD8+ T cells.

This sample comprised CD4+ or CD8+ T cells sorted from blood, obtained in a trial of the OX40 agonist ivuxolimab. This sequence originates from an adult with an advanced solid tumor such as melanoma, head and neck, liver or kidney cancer. The chain has TRBV2 and TRBJ1-3; 9 nucleotides agree with TRBD1. The CDR3 DNA follows: TGTGCCAGCTGGAGAGGGGACAGGGTGTCTGGAAACACCATATATTTT. Translated, it gives CASWRGDRVSGNTIYF.